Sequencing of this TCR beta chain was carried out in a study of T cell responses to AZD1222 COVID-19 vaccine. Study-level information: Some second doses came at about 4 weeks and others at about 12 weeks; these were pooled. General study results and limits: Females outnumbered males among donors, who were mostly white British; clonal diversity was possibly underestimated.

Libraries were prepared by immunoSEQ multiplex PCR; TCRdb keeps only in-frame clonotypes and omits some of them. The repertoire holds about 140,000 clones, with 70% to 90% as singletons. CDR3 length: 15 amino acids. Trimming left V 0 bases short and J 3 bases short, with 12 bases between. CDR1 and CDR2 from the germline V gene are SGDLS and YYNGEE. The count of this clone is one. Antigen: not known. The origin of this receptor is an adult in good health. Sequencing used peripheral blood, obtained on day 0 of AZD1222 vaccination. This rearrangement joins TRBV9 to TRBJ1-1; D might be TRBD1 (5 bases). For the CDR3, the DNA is TGTGCCAGCAGCGTAGTAGGGGTGAGAGACACTGAAGCTTTCTTT. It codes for CASSVVGVRDTEAFF.